The rows below give T cell receptor beta chains drawn from one sample of a study of response to subunit inactivated influenza vaccine. Via MiXCR, TCRdb re-called the RT-PCR reads, giving one row per CDR3 protein. Among about 520,000 distinct CDR3 sequences listed, around 25% were seen once. The sample in question was CD4+ T cells sorted from PBMCs, obtained 5 to 6 days after vaccination. The receptors derive from a middle-aged man who received an inactivated influenza vaccine. Each CDR3 is given with its conserved first and last residue. The order of the fields is V gene, J gene, clone size, CDR3 protein. Clone size, where shown, is once, few, many, or a class for clones that have expanded.

>TRBV6-5|TRBJ2-3|NA
CASSYSMPGIQADTQYF
>TRBV28|TRBJ2-1|NA
CASREPLMSYNEQFF
>TRBV5-6|TRBJ2-1|few
CASSLGGHGPYNEQFF
>TRBV24-1|TRBJ2-5|NA
CATSDPRGPDQETQYF
>TRBV6-2/TRBV6-3|TRBJ1-5|few
CASSYPLDSLYNQPQHF
>TRBV5-1|TRBJ2-5|few
CASSLAVLGSAETQYF
>TRBV10-3|TRBJ1-1|NA
CAISETGYTEAFF
>TRBV6-5|TRBJ1-2|once
CASMGPSYGYTF
>TRBV29-1|TRBJ2-7|few
CSVSDAYEQYF
>TRBV11-3|TRBJ2-1|few
CASSLVGTSNEQFF
>TRBV7-9|TRBJ2-3|NA
CASSSQAGRTDTQYF
>TRBV25-1|TRBJ1-4|few
CAATDIYTNEKLFF
>TRBV6-2/TRBV6-3|TRBJ1-2|NA
CASSAHPGYGYTF
>TRBV20-1|TRBJ2-5|NA
CSARDAGGGRETQYF
>TRBV20-1|TRBJ1-5|NA
CSARKQGARQPQHF
>TRBV11-1|TRBJ2-2|NA
CASSRPGQGINSNTGELFF